The TCR beta chain under discussion was sequenced for a study of cytotoxic CD8 clonotypes in ibrutinib-treated CLL. This clone was counted a few times. TCRdb's table, derived via immunoSEQ multiplex PCR, lists solely in-frame clones and lacks some. This sample yields 20,000 to 30,000 clones, of which over 55% are seen a single time; roughly half belongs to the top ten. Germline lookup yields CDR1 LNHDA and CDR2 SQIVND (reference sequence). Trimming shortened V by 2 bases and J by 2 bases, and 10 bases separated the two germline ends. There are 15 residues in the CDR3. This sequence originates from a human donor with chronic lymphocytic leukemia. Sample: PBMCs, taken after 12 months of ibrutinib treatment. This chain joins TRBV19 and TRBJ1-3; D uncertain. In DNA form, the CDR3 reads TGTGCCAGTAGTATAAAGTGGGGAGCTGGAAACACCATATATTTT. It codes for CASSIKWGAGNTIYF.